This entry lists 11 T cell receptor beta chains sequenced from one sample in a study of T cell responses to AZD1222 COVID-19 vaccine. Sequencing used immunoSEQ multiplex PCR; TCRdb keeps in-frame clones, though not all of them. The sample shows more than 95,000 clones, 80% to 90% of them seen only once. The sample consisted of peripheral blood, taken on day 0 of AZD1222 vaccination. These receptor sequences come from an adult in good health.

This chain links TRBV2 with TRBJ1-4; no firm D call. This CDR3 spans 12 amino acids. V lost 6 bases to trimming and J lost 8 bases, with 10 bases between them. The germline gives CDR1 SNHLY, CDR2 FYNNEI. CDR3 bases: TGTGCCAGCAGAGGCGTGGCCGAAAAACTGTTTTTT. It translates to CASRGVAEKLFF.

The V gene is TRBV11-2, the J gene TRBJ2-7; 12 nucleotides line up with TRBD2. The germline V gene has CDR1 SGHAT and CDR2 FQNNGV. With V trimmed by 0 bases and J by 9 bases, 6 bases remained unmatched. The CDR3 contains 15 residues. The CDR3 protein is CASSLDITSGGTQYF. CDR3 bases: TGTGCCAGCAGCTTAGATATTACTAGCGGGGGGACGCAGTACTTC.

The rearrangement links TRBV5-1 to TRBJ2-1, with D perhaps being TRBD1 or TRBD2 (5 bases each). From germline, CDR1 is SGHRS and CDR2 YFSETQ. Deletions cut 0 bases from V and 6 bases from J, with 13 bases between. The CDR3 spans 15 residues. CDR3 nucleotide sequence: TGCGCCAGCAGCTTGGCCACTCTGAGGGGCAATGAGCAGTTCTTC. Its translation is CASSLATLRGNEQFF.

The rearrangement uses TRBV29-1 and TRBJ1-1; unclear D gene. There are 10 residues in the CDR3. Between the trimmed V and J ends, which lost 7 bases and 5 bases, there was a span of 8 bases. From germline, CDR1 is SQVTM and CDR2 ANQGSEA. For the CDR3, the DNA is TGCAGCGGGGTGAGGACTGAAGCTTTCTTT. Translated, it gives CSGVRTEAFF.

V is TRBV5-4 and J is TRBJ2-3, with D possibly matching TRBD2 (6 bases). Looked up from germline, CDR1 is SGHNT and CDR2 is YYREEE (reference sequence). V shed 0 bases and J shed 6 bases, with 11 bases lying between them. The CDR3 runs 14 residues. The CDR3 bases are TGTGCCAGCAGCTTGGTACAGCGGGCCGATACGCAGTATTTT. This encodes CASSLVQRADTQYF.

The J gene is TRBJ2-7, the V gene TRBV4-3; no reliable D call. Germline lookup yields CDR1 LGHNA and CDR2 YSLEER. The CDR3 is 15 residues long. V lost 3 bases, J lost 3 bases, and 15 bases lay in between. The CDR3 region is CASSQSPDGFYEQYF. The CDR3 nucleotides are TGCGCCAGCAGCCAGTCCCCAGACGGATTCTACGAGCAGTACTTC.

V and J are TRBV12-3 or TRBV12-4 and TRBJ1-2; D not certain. This CDR3 is 11 amino acids long. The V end lost 2 bases, the J end lost 5 bases, and 3 bases lay between the germline ends. The CDR3, as DNA: TGTGCCAGCAGTTTATTTTATGGCTACACCTTC. It yields the protein CASSLFYGYTF.

The chain is built from TRBV7-2 and TRBJ2-7; unclear D gene. Deletions cut 2 bases from V and 3 bases from J, with 14 bases between. From germline, CDR1 is SGHTA and CDR2 FQGNSA. This CDR3 comprises 15 residues. As DNA, the CDR3 is TGTGCCAGCAGCTTAAGTCTGTCTACAAACTACGAGCAGTACTTC. It translates to CASSLSLSTNYEQYF.

The rearrangement joins TRBV27 to TRBJ1-1; D is perhaps TRBD1 (6 bases). Trimming shortened V by 5 bases and J by 12 bases, and 19 bases separated the two germline ends. This CDR3 has 13 amino acids. In germline, CDR1 is MNHEY, CDR2 SMNVEV (reference sequence). The CDR3 region has the DNA TGTGCCAGCAGTAATACGGGGGGGCGCCCGTCTTTCTTT. Its protein is CASSNTGGRPSFF.

The rearrangement links TRBV7-9 to TRBJ2-7; 8 bases line up with TRBD2. The CDR3 consists of 14 residues. The junction had 4 bases not matched to a gene; V was cut back by 5 bases and J by 1 base. Germline V gives CDR1 SEHNR, CDR2 FQNEAQ (reference sequence). The CDR3 nucleotides are TGTGCCAGCAGCCGGGCGGGAGGTTCCTACGAGCAGTACTTC. It yields the protein CASSRAGGSYEQYF. Full variable domain (remainder filled in from reference TRBV7-9 and TRBJ2-7): DTGVSQNPRHKITKRGQNVTFRCDPISEHNRLYWYRQTLGQGPEFLTYFQNEAQLEKSRLLSDRFSAERPKGSFSTLEIQRTEQGDSAMYLCASSRAGGSYEQYFGPGTRLTVT.

The chain is built from TRBV5-1 and TRBJ1-1; TRBD1 matches at 11 bases. This CDR3 comprises 16 residues. Germline V gene data show CDR1 as SGHRS and CDR2 as YFSETQ. V was clipped by 2 bases and J by 1 base; unmatched bases: 4. CDR3 sequence reads: CASSFGTGGPNTEAFF. In DNA, the CDR3 is TGCGCCAGCAGCTTCGGGACAGGGGGGCCGAACACTGAAGCTTTCTTT. Full variable domain (rest looked up from reference TRBV5-1 and TRBJ1-1): KAGVTQTPRYLIKTRGQQVTLSCSPISGHRSVSWYQQTPGQGLQFLFEYFSETQRNKGNFPGRFSGRQFSNSRSEMNVSTLELGDSALYLCASSFGTGGPNTEAFFGQGTRLTVV.